The 29 T cell receptor beta chains below were found in one sample sequenced in a study of blood T cell repertoires in COVID-19. Some clones are missing from TCRdb's copy, which holds only in-frame ones; the method was immunoSEQ multiplex PCR. The sample lists 100,000 to 150,000 clones, over 75% occurring once. Input material: peripheral blood. The source is a woman aged 80 or older with acute or convalescent COVID-19.

The J gene is TRBJ1-1, the V gene TRBV6-5; possible D gene TRBD1, 6 bases. The CDR3 has 14 amino acids. Trimming took off 6 bases at V and 5 bases at J, with 16 bases between the two ends. Germline CDR1 is MNHEY and CDR2 is SVGAGI. The CDR3 bases are TGTGCCAGCAGCTCACAGGGACGGGGTACTGAAGCTTTCTTT. Protein: CASSSQGRGTEAFF.

V and J are TRBV7-9 and TRBJ2-3, with a tentative D call TRBD2 (5 bases). The germline V and J ends were trimmed by 2 bases and 3 bases, with 9 bases remaining between them. Germline V gene sequence: CDR1 SEHNR, CDR2 FQNEAQ (reference sequence). The CDR3 spans 14 residues. The CDR3 coding sequence is TGTGCCAGCAGCTTACCAAGGAGGACAGATACGCAGTATTTT. It translates to CASSLPRRTDTQYF.

This chain connects TRBV28 to TRBJ2-3, with TRBD2 matching 11 bases. Germline loops: CDR1 MDHEN, CDR2 SYDVKM. This CDR3 region has 16 residues. Unmatched junction bases numbered 7, after V lost 6 bases and J lost 2 bases. CDR3 protein: CASRAGTSGITDTQYF. The CDR3 DNA reads as TGTGCCAGCAGGGCTGGGACTAGCGGTATCACAGATACGCAGTATTTT.

This clone has only one observation. The chain couples TRBV27 to TRBJ1-2; D not resolved. The germline CDR1 and CDR2 sequences are MNHEY and SMNVEV (reference sequence). The V end was cut by 3 bases, the J end by 8 bases, with 13 bases between. This CDR3 region has 13 residues. The CDR3 sequence is CASSLGSYGGYTF. For the CDR3, the DNA is TGTGCCAGCAGTTTGGGCTCCTATGGCGGCTACACCTTC.

The chain carries TRBV6-5 and TRBJ1-5, with D perhaps TRBD1 (5 bases). The CDR3 loop spans 13 amino acids. The V end lost 5 bases, the J end lost 7 bases, and 12 bases lay between the germline ends. The germline V gene encodes CDR1 MNHEY and CDR2 SVGAGI. The DNA for the CDR3 is TGTGCCAGCAGTCCAGGGATTAGCCAGCCCCAGCATTTT. Its translation: CASSPGISQPQHF.

This chain links TRBV28 with TRBJ2-3; D may be TRBD1 (6 bases). In germline, CDR1 is MDHEN, CDR2 SYDVKM. The CDR3 totals 14 residues. With 1 base removed from V and 4 bases from J, the gap between germline ends came to 9 bases. The CDR3 sequence: CASSLLGAADTQYF. CDR3 nucleotides: TGTGCCAGCAGTTTATTGGGGGCCGCAGATACGCAGTATTTT.

The chain uses TRBV5-1 and TRBJ2-7; TRBD2 agrees at 7 bases. J lost 6 bases, V lost 3 bases, and 9 bases had no gene match. Per germline, CDR1 SGHRS and CDR2 YFSETQ. The CDR3 consists of 14 residues. The CDR3: CASSWGGEESEQYF. The CDR3 region has the DNA TGCGCCAGCAGCTGGGGGGGAGAGGAGAGCGAGCAGTACTTC.

V gene TRBV5-6 combines with J gene TRBJ1-2; D is unclear. Trimming shortened V by 2 bases and J by 1 base, and 6 bases separated the two germline ends. CDR1 and CDR2 from the germline V gene are SGHDT and YYEEEE. The CDR3 is made up of 13 amino acids. CDR3 sequence (DNA): TGTGCCAGCAGCTTCCCGGGTAACTATGGCTACACCTTC. Translation: CASSFPGNYGYTF.

This clone is a singleton in its sample. The rearrangement uses TRBV7-9 and TRBJ2-5; the D is unclear. CDR1 and CDR2 (germline): SEHNR, FQNEAQ (reference sequence). This CDR3 contains 12 residues. Trimming took 5 bases from V and 5 from J, leaving 9 bases between them. The chain's CDR3 is CASSPLPETQYF. Written as DNA, the CDR3 is TGTGCCAGCAGCCCCCTCCCGGAGACCCAGTACTTC.

This rearrangement joins TRBV19 to TRBJ1-1; a possible D gene is TRBD1 (6 bases). V lost 9 bases and J lost 4, with 15 bases in between. Per germline, CDR1 LNHDA and CDR2 SQIVND (reference sequence). There are 13 residues in the CDR3. The CDR3 region has the DNA TGTGCCAGCCGGGGAGCAGGGGTCACTGAAGCTTTCTTT. It yields the protein CASRGAGVTEAFF.

The rearrangement links TRBV5-1 to TRBJ2-7; D is ambiguous. V shed 4 bases and J shed 0 bases, with 11 bases lying between them. Germline assignment: CDR1 SGHRS and CDR2 YFSETQ. CDR3 length equals 14 residues. This CDR3 reads CASSPEALSYEQYF. The CDR3 nucleotides read TGCGCCAGCAGCCCCGAGGCGCTCTCCTACGAGCAGTACTTC. Full variable domain (outside the CDR3, taken from reference TRBV5-1 and TRBJ2-7): KAGVTQTPRYLIKTRGQQVTLSCSPISGHRSVSWYQQTPGQGLQFLFEYFSETQRNKGNFPGRFSGRQFSNSRSEMNVSTLELGDSALYLCASSPEALSYEQYFGPGTRLTVT.

The chain joins TRBV7-2 to TRBJ2-1; D might be TRBD2 (6 bases). V gave up 0 bases and J gave up 3 bases, with 9 bases separating them. The germline gives CDR1 SGHTA, CDR2 FQGNSA. This CDR3 region has 15 residues. In DNA, the CDR3 is TGTGCCAGCAGCTTAGCGGGACTGAGCTACAATGAGCAGTTCTTC. Translated, it gives CASSLAGLSYNEQFF.

The chain joins TRBV5-4 to TRBJ1-2; 9 bases match TRBD1. Germline V gives CDR1 SGHNT, CDR2 YYREEE (reference sequence). This CDR3 is built from 16 residues. V lost 0 bases and J lost 0; bases outside the gene matches: 3. The CDR3 DNA is TGTGCCAGCAGCTTGGGGGGGGACAGGGCTAACTATGGCTACACCTTC. Protein product: CASSLGGDRANYGYTF.

This chain links TRBV2 with TRBJ1-1; D perhaps matches TRBD1 (5 bases). V was cut by 8 bases and J by 8 bases, with 15 bases left in between. Per germline, CDR1 SNHLY and CDR2 FYNNEI. The CDR3 runs 12 residues. This CDR3 is CASLIDRTEAFF. CDR3 nucleotides: TGTGCCAGCCTAATCGACAGAACCGAAGCTTTCTTT.

The V gene is TRBV5-5, the J gene TRBJ2-1, with D possibly being TRBD2 (5 bases). Germline V gives CDR1 SGHKS, CDR2 YYEKEE (reference sequence). This CDR3 has 14 amino acids. V was shortened by 0 bases and J by 6 bases, with 10 bases between the two germline ends. The CDR3 sequence is CASSLVGGLNEQFF. For the CDR3, the DNA is TGTGCCAGCAGCTTGGTTGGAGGCCTCAATGAGCAGTTCTTC.

V and J are TRBV6-5 and TRBJ2-3, with D perhaps TRBD1 (6 bases). This CDR3 has 13 amino acids. The germline V gene has CDR1 MNHEY and CDR2 SVGAGI. V lost 6 bases to trimming and J lost 4 bases, with 11 bases between them. The CDR3 nucleotides read TGTGCCAGCAGGCTCCCAGGGGCAGATACGCAGTATTTT. It encodes CASRLPGADTQYF.

The CDR3, as DNA: TGTGCCAGTAGGACGACAGCCAAAATGAACACTGAAGCTTTCTTT. It specifies CASRTTAKMNTEAFF. The chain links TRBV19 to TRBJ1-1; the D gene is possibly TRBD1 (5 bases). Trimming cost V 6 bases and J 0 bases, with 14 bases left between them. This CDR3 contains 15 residues. The germline V gene encodes CDR1 LNHDA and CDR2 SQIVND (reference sequence).

The chain has TRBV5-1 and TRBJ1-2; D is ambiguous. The CDR3 has 12 amino acids. Trimming removed 3 bases from V and 8 bases from J, with 11 bases in between. In germline, CDR1 is SGHRS, CDR2 YFSETQ. The DNA for the CDR3 is TGCGCCAGCAGCTCGGCACTGAGGGGCTACACCTTC. This encodes CASSSALRGYTF. The full variable domain, its missing parts supplied by reference TRBV5-1 and TRBJ1-2, is KAGVTQTPRYLIKTRGQQVTLSCSPISGHRSVSWYQQTPGQGLQFLFEYFSETQRNKGNFPGRFSGRQFSNSRSEMNVSTLELGDSALYLCASSSALRGYTFGSGTRLTVV.

The chain uses TRBV7-3 and TRBJ2-1; D possibly corresponds to TRBD1 (6 bases). V was trimmed by 5 bases and J by 5 bases, leaving 16 bases between them. The CDR3 runs to 15 residues. CDR1 is SGHTA, CDR2 FQGTGA, per germline. CDR3 amino acids: CASSPNRDTNNEQFF. The CDR3 DNA is TGTGCCAGCAGCCCGAACCGGGACACTAACAATGAGCAGTTCTTC.

The chain recombines TRBV5-1 with TRBJ1-2, with 7 bases identical to TRBD1. The CDR3 is made up of 13 amino acids. Trimming removed 0 bases from V and 6 bases from J; junction bases left unmatched: 2. Germline V gene sequence: CDR1 SGHRS, CDR2 YFSETQ. Here the CDR3 reads CASSLGGQNGYTF. CDR3 DNA: TGCGCCAGCAGCTTGGGGGGACAGAATGGCTACACCTTC. Full variable domain (outside the CDR3, taken from reference TRBV5-1 and TRBJ1-2): KAGVTQTPRYLIKTRGQQVTLSCSPISGHRSVSWYQQTPGQGLQFLFEYFSETQRNKGNFPGRFSGRQFSNSRSEMNVSTLELGDSALYLCASSLGGQNGYTFGSGTRLTVV.

V gene TRBV29-1 combines with J gene TRBJ2-1; 10 bases match TRBD1. The CDR3 is 21 amino acids. Germline V gene data show CDR1 as SQVTM and CDR2 as ANQGSEA. The ends lost 3 bases at V and 4 bases at J; junction bases unmatched: 24. For the CDR3, the DNA is TGCAGCGTTGAGAGGGGCAGGGGTGACAGGGGGCGCCAGGGGATTTACAATGAGCAGTTCTTC. Its protein product is CSVERGRGDRGRQGIYNEQFF.

The J gene is TRBJ1-2, the V gene TRBV7-2; 7 bases are shared with TRBD1. This CDR3 comprises 14 residues. Germline assignment: CDR1 SGHTA and CDR2 FQGNSA. Trimming removed 5 bases from V and 8 bases from J; junction bases left unmatched: 11. The CDR3: CASSPRSTGRGYTF. The CDR3 DNA follows: TGTGCCAGCAGCCCTAGATCGACAGGGCGCGGCTACACCTTC.

The chain uses TRBV6-5 and TRBJ1-5, with a tentative D call TRBD1 (5 bases). Per germline, CDR1 MNHEY and CDR2 SVGAGI. V lost 5 bases and J 2 bases, leaving 13 bases between the germline ends. The CDR3 extends over 15 amino acids. The CDR3 loop is CASSTRGGGNQPQHF. The CDR3 coding sequence is TGTGCCAGCAGTACCCGCGGGGGAGGCAATCAGCCCCAGCATTTT.

Here the CDR3 reads CASSSDRGIYEQYF. The CDR3 coding sequence is TGTGCCAGCAGCTCGGACAGGGGTATTTACGAGCAGTACTTC. The gene calls are TRBV2 and TRBJ2-7; 9 bases fit TRBD1. The CDR3 is 14 amino acids. The V segment lost 6 bases and the J segment 4 bases; nucleotides outside the gene matches: 7. The germline CDR1 and CDR2 sequences are SNHLY and FYNNEI.

V and J are TRBV7-6 and TRBJ2-1, with TRBD1 identical over 9 bases. The V segment lost 5 bases and the J segment 7 bases; nucleotides outside the gene matches: 12. This CDR3 contains 16 residues. Germline assignment: CDR1 SGHVS and CDR2 FNYEAQ. CDR3 in amino acids: CASSQIPGTGRNEQFF. In DNA form, the CDR3 reads TGTGCCAGCAGCCAGATTCCCGGGACAGGGAGGAATGAGCAGTTCTTC.

The rearrangement joins TRBV4-1 to TRBJ1-2; D perhaps matches TRBD1 (5 bases). This CDR3 region has 16 residues. The V end was cut by 0 bases, the J end by 8 bases, with 19 bases between. Germline CDR1 and CDR2: MGHRA and YSYEKL. The CDR3 loop reads CASSQDYSGRVVGYTF. The CDR3 DNA is TGCGCCAGCAGCCAAGATTATTCGGGCAGGGTAGTAGGCTACACCTTC.

The rearrangement uses TRBV5-1 and TRBJ1-1; D is unclear. Deletions cut 7 bases from V and 0 bases from J, with 13 bases between. CDR1 and CDR2 (germline): SGHRS, YFSETQ. This CDR3 region has 14 residues. The CDR3 spells CASQDGLLNTEAFF. Here the CDR3 DNA reads TGCGCCAGCCAAGATGGACTTTTGAACACTGAAGCTTTCTTT.

The chain carries TRBV3-1 (or the pseudogene TRBV3-2) and TRBJ2-5, with D unresolved. Germline CDR1 and CDR2: LGHDT and YNNKEL (reference sequence). The ends were cut back, 1 base at V and 2 bases at J, with 2 bases in the middle. The CDR3 covers 12 residues. The CDR3 protein is CASSQVQETQYF. CDR3 coding DNA: TGTGCCAGCAGCCAAGTACAAGAGACCCAGTACTTC.

The V call is TRBV7-2, the J call TRBJ2-2; no clear D. The germline V and J ends were trimmed by 5 bases and 0 bases, with 10 bases remaining between them. Germline V gene sequence: CDR1 SGHTA, CDR2 FQGNSA. The CDR3 has 15 residues. For the CDR3, the DNA is TGTGCCAGCAGCCCGAGAGCGACGAACACCGGGGAGCTGTTTTTT. The encoded protein is CASSPRATNTGELFF.